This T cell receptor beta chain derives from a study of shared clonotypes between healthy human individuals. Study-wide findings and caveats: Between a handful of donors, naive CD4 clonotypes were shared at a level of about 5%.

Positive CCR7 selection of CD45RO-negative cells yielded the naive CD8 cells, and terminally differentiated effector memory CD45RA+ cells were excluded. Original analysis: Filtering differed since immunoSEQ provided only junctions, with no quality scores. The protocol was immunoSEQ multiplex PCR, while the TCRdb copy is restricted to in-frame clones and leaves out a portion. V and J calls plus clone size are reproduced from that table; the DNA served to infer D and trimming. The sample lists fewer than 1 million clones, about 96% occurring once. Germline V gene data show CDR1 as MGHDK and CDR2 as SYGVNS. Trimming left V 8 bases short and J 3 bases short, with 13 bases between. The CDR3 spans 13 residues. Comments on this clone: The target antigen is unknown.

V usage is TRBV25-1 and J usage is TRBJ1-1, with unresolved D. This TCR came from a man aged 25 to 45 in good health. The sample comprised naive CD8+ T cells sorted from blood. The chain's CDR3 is CASQESTDTEAFF. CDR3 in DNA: TGTGCCAGCCAAGAATCGACGGACACTGAAGCTTTCTTT.